These 8 T cell receptor beta chains share one sample of origin, sequenced in a study of radiation and T cells in renal cell carcinoma (dated by TCRdb to the early 2020s). Library construction relied on the immunoSEQ multiplex PCR assay. The table comes from immuneACCESS by way of TCRdb, which keeps in-frame sequences with V and J called. Part of the clones is missing from these tables; in studies checked, under half for an unresolved V gene and the rest for unknown reasons. The sample table records over 85,000 clones; 70% to 85% of these occur just once. Of the sample, 5% to 6.5% falls within the top ten clones. This sample's time point label indicates: baseline pretreatment blood. What this sample's treatment or condition label stands for: 15 Gy SBRT to primary tumor, nephrectomy 4 weeks later. The sequences come from blood, collected from a patient whose treatment included radiotherapy and nephrectomy. The receptor source for this set is a man aged 55 to 70 with renal cell carcinoma.

The rearrangement links TRBV27 to TRBJ2-1; 10 bases fit TRBD1. V lost 1 base, J lost 7 bases, and 4 bases stayed unmatched. CDR3 length: 15 residues. Germline loops: CDR1 MNHEY, CDR2 SMNVEV (reference sequence). Here the CDR3 DNA reads TGTGCCAGCAGTTTATACGGGACAGGGGATAATGAGCAGTTCTTC. As protein: CASSLYGTGDNEQFF.

This sequence joins TRBV5-1 and TRBJ2-2, with TRBD2 matching over 8 bases. The CDR3 is made up of 16 amino acids. Germline V gives CDR1 SGHRS, CDR2 YFSETQ. Germline trimming cut 0 bases from V and 4 bases from J; bases unmatched to any gene: 5. CDR3 in DNA: TGCGCCAGCAGCTTGGGCGGGGGGCGCGTCACCGGGGAGCTGTTTTTT. Its protein product is CASSLGGGRVTGELFF.

The chain recombines TRBV7-6 with TRBJ2-7, with a possible D match to TRBD1 (6 bases). In germline, CDR1 is SGHVS, CDR2 FNYEAQ. V was pared by 4 bases and J by 4 bases, with 11 bases between. This CDR3 is 13 amino acids long. CDR3 coding DNA: TGTGCCAGCAGCTCAAGCCAGGGGTACGAGCAGTACTTC. Protein: CASSSSQGYEQYF.

This chain uses TRBV5-4 with TRBJ2-2, with no clear D. Germline values: CDR1 SGHNT, CDR2 YYREEE (reference sequence). With 2 bases removed from V and 7 bases from J, the gap between germline ends came to 6 bases. This CDR3 is 12 amino acids long. The CDR3 here is CASSFGGGELFF. In nucleotides, the CDR3 is TGTGCCAGCAGCTTTGGCGGCGGGGAGCTGTTTTTT.

The chain links TRBV25-1 to TRBJ1-5; D gene unclear. This CDR3 is 16 amino acids long. The V end was cut by 3 bases, the J end by 4 bases, with 16 bases between. In germline, CDR1 is MGHDK, CDR2 SYGVNS. The CDR3 DNA reads as TGTGCCAGCAGTGAGGCTGGCAGGACCACAAATCAGCCCCAGCATTTT. Its protein is CASSEAGRTTNQPQHF.

Comments on this clone: In the same sample, other DNA sequences code for this CDR3. The chain employs TRBV28 and TRBJ2-7, with D possibly called TRBD1 or TRBD2 (7 bases each). The CDR3 consists of 13 residues. Per the germline V gene, CDR1 is MDHEN and CDR2 is SYDVKM. V was cut by 3 bases and J by 6 bases, with 12 bases left in between. CDR3 nucleotides: TGTGCCAGCAGTTTGACAGGGAGGGGCGAGCAGTACTTC. It translates to CASSLTGRGEQYF.

This chain connects TRBV30 to TRBJ2-3, with TRBD2 identical over 8 bases. The trim removed 5 bases at V and 3 bases at J, leaving 4 bases unmatched. This CDR3 has 13 residues. Germline V gives CDR1 GTSNPN, CDR2 SVGIG (reference sequence). In nucleotides, the CDR3 is TGTGCCTGGGACGCGGGAGGAACAGATACGCAGTATTTT. This sequence encodes CAWDAGGTDTQYF.

This clone is medium-sized (0.01 to 0.1%) by share. J is TRBJ1-5 and V is TRBV28, with 7 bases fitting TRBD1. Germline V gene lookup returns CDR1 MDHEN and CDR2 SYDVKM. V lost 3 bases and J lost 3; bases outside the gene matches: 2. CDR3 length: 14 residues. CDR3: CASSLGQHNQPQHF. Written as DNA, the CDR3 is TGTGCCAGCAGTTTGGGACAGCACAATCAGCCCCAGCATTTT. The entire variable domain, with the rest obtained from reference TRBV28 and TRBJ1-5, is as follows: DVKVTQSSRYLVKRTGEKVFLECVQDMDHENMFWYRQDPGLGLRLIYFSYDVKMKEKGDIPEGYSVSREKKERFSLILESASTNQTSMYLCASSLGQHNQPQHFGDGTRLSIL.